The 26 T cell receptor beta chains presented below share a single source sample, sequenced in a study of blood T cells in healthy people across ages. With a J-beta primer mix and a sample-barcoded 5' primer, a second PCR ran about 6 to 11 cycles. TCRdb re-called the 5' RACE reads through MiXCR, storing one row per CDR3 protein. The table lists 500,000 to 650,000 distinct CDR3 sequences, about 28% of them singletons. The same specimen was also included in a second study, on T cells of mothers and their children.

Material for sequencing was blood. These receptors were collected from a boy aged 2-9 years in good health.

Here the CDR3 DNA reads TGTGCCATCAGTGAGCGGACGGATCAGCCCCAGCATTTT. This encodes CAISERTDQPQHF. This sequence joins TRBV10-3 and TRBJ1-5, with unresolved D. CDR3 length equals 13 residues. V was clipped by 2 bases and J by 5 bases, with 7 bases between them. The germline V gene encodes CDR1 ENHRY and CDR2 SYGVKD.

The rearrangement uses TRBV3-1 and TRBJ2-5, with 10 positions matching TRBD2. Gene TRBJ2-1 matches the end of the DNA better, so the J call may be wrong. The germline gives CDR1 LGHDT, CDR2 YNNKEL (reference sequence). This CDR3 spans 15 amino acids. CDR3 region: CASRLAGGFGNEQFF. In DNA, the CDR3 is TGTGCCAGCAGATTAGCGGGAGGTTTCGGCAATGAGCAGTTCTTC.

The chain couples TRBV7-2 to TRBJ2-7, with D possibly TRBD2 on 6 matching bases. Germline loops: CDR1 SGHTA, CDR2 FQGNSA. The CDR3 spans 15 residues. The germline V and J ends were trimmed by 5 bases and 3 bases, with 17 bases remaining between them. CDR3 coding DNA: TGTGCCAGCAGCCCCCGAGAATACGGGGGCTACGAGCAGTACTTC. Encoded protein: CASSPREYGGYEQYF.

This chain joins TRBV7-3 and TRBJ2-7; D gene unclear. There are 14 residues in the CDR3. Germline V gene data show CDR1 as SGHTA and CDR2 as FQGTGA. Deletions cut 3 bases from V and 2 bases from J, with 11 bases between. As DNA, the CDR3 is TGTGCCAGCAGCTTGGGTCTCCCCCCCTACGAGCAGTACTTC. It specifies CASSLGLPPYEQYF.

The table lists this clonotype with a few counts. V usage is TRBV12-3 or TRBV12-4 and J usage is TRBJ2-5; D not certain. The end of the DNA is better explained by TRBJ2-7, so the J call may be wrong. This CDR3 is 14 amino acids long. CDR3 sequence reads: CASSLDTRGDEQYF. CDR3 in DNA: TGTGCCAGCAGTTTAGACACGCGTGGAGACGAGCAGTACTTC.

The chain carries TRBV4-3 and TRBJ2-4; TRBD2 matches 10 bases. The CDR3 covers 17 residues. CDR1 and CDR2 (germline): LGHNA, YSLEER. V lost 0 bases, J lost 0 bases, and 2 bases stayed unmatched. The CDR3: CASSQDTSGIAKNIQYF. For the CDR3, the DNA is TGCGCCAGCAGCCAAGATACTAGCGGGATAGCCAAAAACATTCAGTACTTC.

The chain uses TRBV29-1 and TRBJ2-7; D remains unclear. Between the trimmed V and J ends, which lost 5 bases and 3 bases, there was a span of 11 bases. The CDR3 has 12 residues. Germline CDR1 reads SQVTM; CDR2 reads ANQGSEA. This CDR3 reads CSVWNLGYEQYF. The CDR3 DNA is TGCAGCGTTTGGAATCTGGGCTACGAGCAGTACTTC.

V gene TRBV7-2 combines with J gene TRBJ2-2, with 8 bases fitting TRBD2. Germline V CDR1 and CDR2: SGHTA, FQGNSA. The CDR3 is 16 amino acids. The trim removed 4 bases at V and 4 bases at J, leaving 8 bases unmatched. The CDR3 region is CASSSLTSVVTGELFF. The CDR3 DNA is TGTGCCAGCAGCTCCCTGACTAGCGTGGTCACCGGGGAGCTGTTTTTT.

This clonotype was detected only a few times. The chain combines TRBV27 with TRBJ2-7; D may be TRBD2 (6 bases). This CDR3 comprises 15 residues. V lost 5 bases, J lost 1 base, and 15 bases lay in between. Looked up from germline, CDR1 is MNHEY and CDR2 is SMNVEV (reference sequence). The CDR3 bases are TGTGCCAGCAGTCCGCCGGGACTCCAGTCCTACGAGCAGTACTTC. Translated: CASSPPGLQSYEQYF.

This chain joins TRBV3-1 and TRBJ2-1; 7 bases align to TRBD1. Trimming at V came to 4 bases and at J to 1 base, leaving 7 bases not matched to a gene. CDR1 LGHDT and CDR2 YNNKEL come from the germline V gene (reference sequence). The CDR3 is 16 residues long. In nucleotides, the CDR3 is TGTGCCAGCAGCCTCCAAGGGGGCGGGTCCTACAATGAGCAGTTCTTC. It encodes CASSLQGGGSYNEQFF.

This rearrangement joins TRBV2 to TRBJ2-2, with a possible D match to TRBD2 (5 bases). The CDR3 spans 14 residues. Trimming left V 4 bases short and J 5 bases short, with 11 bases between. Germline-derived CDR1 and CDR2 are SNHLY and FYNNEI. Here the CDR3 DNA reads TGTGCCAGCAGTGTCGGTAGAGGGACCGGGGAGCTGTTTTTT. This gives the protein CASSVGRGTGELFF.

This clonotype has only a few counts. The V and J genes are TRBV7-8 and TRBJ2-4, with D hard to call. Trimming left V 1 base short and J 8 bases short, with 9 bases between. The CDR3 length is 13 residues. CDR1 SGHVS and CDR2 FQNEAQ come from the germline V gene. The CDR3: CASSLVTRDIQYF. For the CDR3, the DNA is TGTGCCAGCAGCTTAGTTACTCGTGACATTCAGTACTTC.

This clonotype was recorded only once. The chain combines TRBV3-1 with TRBJ1-6; D is perhaps TRBD1 (6 bases). The CDR3 consists of 14 residues. The ends were cut back, 1 base at V and 9 bases at J, with 10 bases in the middle. Germline V gene lookup returns CDR1 LGHDT and CDR2 YNNKEL (reference sequence). CDR3 residues: CASSQGQGRSPLHF. The CDR3 nucleotides are TGTGCCAGCAGCCAAGGTCAGGGGCGTTCACCCCTCCACTTT.

This sequence joins TRBV5-1 and TRBJ2-1; 11 positions match TRBD1. V shed 2 bases and J 9 bases; nucleotides not matched to a gene: 10. The CDR3 is 16 amino acids. Germline V gene sequence: CDR1 SGHRS, CDR2 YFSETQ. The CDR3 DNA sequence: TGCGCCAGCAGCTTATCCGGGACAGGGGGGGCTGCTGAGCAGTTCTTC. It encodes CASSLSGTGGAAEQFF.

The chain joins TRBV13 to TRBJ2-7, with unresolved D. With 0 bases removed from V and 2 bases from J, the gap between germline ends came to 11 bases. CDR1 is PRHDT, CDR2 FYEKMQ, per germline (reference sequence). This CDR3 comprises 15 residues. The CDR3 is CASSLGLGSPYEQYF. The DNA of the CDR3 is TGTGCCAGCAGCTTAGGGTTGGGATCTCCCTACGAGCAGTACTTC. Together with reference TRBV13 and TRBJ2-7, the CDR3 gives the full variable domain: AAGVIQSPRHLIKEKRETATLKCYPIPRHDTVYWYQQGPGQDPQFLISFYEKMQSDKGSIPDRFSAQQFSDYHSELNMSSLELGDSALYFCASSLGLGSPYEQYFGPGTRLTVT.

The V call is TRBV30, the J call TRBJ2-5, with a weak D call TRBD1 (5 bases). The CDR3 extends over 13 amino acids. V was pared by 4 bases and J by 0 bases, with 9 bases between. In germline, CDR1 is GTSNPN, CDR2 SVGIG (reference sequence). The CDR3 region has the DNA TGTGCCTGGACTCCGGACAACCAAGAGACCCAGTACTTC. It yields the protein CAWTPDNQETQYF.

This clonotype is a singleton in its sample. The rearrangement links TRBV4-1 to TRBJ2-1; D perhaps matches TRBD2 (7 bases). This CDR3 has 16 amino acids. V dropped 3 bases and J dropped 4 bases, with 16 bases sitting between them. Germline V CDR1 and CDR2: MGHRA, YSYEKL. This chain's CDR3 is CASSQTRGRGYNEQFF. In DNA, the CDR3 is TGCGCCAGCAGCCAGACAAGGGGGAGGGGGTACAATGAGCAGTTCTTC.

CDR3 loop: CSVRSSGSYEQFF. CDR3 in DNA: TGCAGCGTTAGGTCCAGCGGGAGCTATGAGCAGTTCTTC. The chain joins TRBV29-1 to TRBJ2-1; 8 nucleotides line up with TRBD2. Losses at the gene ends were 5 bases for V and 8 bases for J; bases not matched to a gene: 8. This CDR3 has 13 residues. Germline V gene sequence: CDR1 SQVTM, CDR2 ANQGSEA.

The V and J genes are TRBV28 and TRBJ2-4; D is ambiguous. The V gene's germline CDR1 is MDHEN and CDR2 SYDVKM. The CDR3 length is 13 residues. Deletions cut 5 bases from V and 7 bases from J, with 12 bases between. The CDR3 DNA is TGTGCCAGCAGTCCCCCCCCGACGAACATTCAGTACTTC. Translating gives CASSPPPTNIQYF.

In its sample, this clonotype was seen a few times. The chain couples TRBV3-1 to TRBJ2-7; TRBD1 aligns across 11 bases. CDR3 length: 15 amino acids. The V segment lost 3 bases and the J segment 3 bases; nucleotides outside the gene matches: 4. The germline gives CDR1 LGHDT, CDR2 YNNKEL (reference sequence). CDR3 sequence: CASSQRTGGGYEQYF. The CDR3 DNA sequence: TGTGCCAGCAGCCAGAGGACAGGGGGCGGCTACGAGCAGTACTTC.

This chain links TRBV5-1 with TRBJ2-1, with 8 nucleotides matching TRBD1. The trim removed 4 bases at V and 4 bases at J, leaving 7 bases unmatched. The length of the CDR3 is 15 residues. Germline assignment: CDR1 SGHRS and CDR2 YFSETQ. CDR3 nucleotides: TGCGCCAGCAGCCCAACACAGGGGGTATACAATGAGCAGTTCTTC. It yields the protein CASSPTQGVYNEQFF.

This CDR3 is CASSQGTENQPQHF. CDR3 in DNA: TGTGCCAGCTCACAGGGGACGGAAAATCAGCCCCAGCATTTT. This chain links TRBV18 with TRBJ1-5; perhaps TRBD1 as D (5 bases). Germline V gene lookup returns CDR1 KGHSH and CDR2 LQKENI. This CDR3 contains 14 residues. V shed 4 bases and J shed 4 bases, with 11 bases lying between them. The full variable domain, rest sourced from reference TRBV18 and TRBJ1-5, is NAGVMQNPRHLVRRRGQEARLRCSPMKGHSHVYWYRQLPEEGLKFMVYLQKENIIDESGMPKERFSAEFPKEGPSILRIQQVVRGDSAAYFCASSQGTENQPQHFGDGTRLSIL.

In its sample, this clonotype was seen a few times. This chain uses TRBV4-1 with TRBJ2-7, with 10 bases lining up with TRBD1. From germline, CDR1 is MGHRA and CDR2 YSYEKL. CDR3 length: 16 amino acids. With V trimmed by 0 bases and J by 5 bases, 7 bases remained unmatched. The CDR3 loop reads CASSQELPGQGHEQYF. CDR3 coding DNA: TGCGCCAGCAGCCAAGAACTGCCGGGACAGGGGCACGAGCAGTACTTC.

J is TRBJ1-5 and V is TRBV5-1; TRBD1 is a possible D gene (6 bases). This CDR3 is built from 14 residues. Germline-derived CDR1 and CDR2 are SGHRS and YFSETQ. V lost 0 bases and J 6 bases, leaving 10 bases between the germline ends. The CDR3 DNA is TGCGCCAGCAGCTTGGTGGCAGGGGTTCAGCCCCAGCATTTT. Its protein product is CASSLVAGVQPQHF.

This chain connects TRBV5-1 to TRBJ2-1; D gene unclear. The CDR3 contains 11 residues. V lost 4 bases and J lost 5, with 4 bases in between. Germline V gene data show CDR1 as SGHRS and CDR2 as YFSETQ. CDR3 sequence: CASSGNNEQFF. CDR3 coding DNA: TGCGCCAGCAGCGGGAACAATGAGCAGTTCTTC.

The chain carries TRBV4-1 and TRBJ2-5; a possible D gene is TRBD2 (7 bases). Trimming took 4 bases from V and 2 from J, leaving 14 bases between them. CDR1 is MGHRA, CDR2 YSYEKL, per germline. This CDR3 comprises 15 residues. The CDR3 bases are TGCGCCAGCAGCCTCCGGGGGGCCAGGCAAGAGACCCAGTACTTC. Translation: CASSLRGARQETQYF.